This T cell receptor (beta chain) is from a study of T cell responses to AZD1222 COVID-19 vaccine. The germline V gene has CDR1 SGHTS and CDR2 YDEGEE. The length of the CDR3 is 16 residues. V shed 4 bases and J 1 base; nucleotides not matched to a gene: 8. Clones were sequenced by immunoSEQ multiplex PCR, and TCRdb holds only the in-frame ones, with some missing. The sample has about 130,000 clones, 80% to 95% seen once. The sample here was peripheral blood, taken on day 0 of MenACWY control vaccination. The V call is TRBV5-8, the J call TRBJ2-5, with 9 positions matching TRBD2. This receptor was taken from an adult in good health. CDR3 sequence reads: CASSRGSGGVQETQYF. The CDR3 coding sequence is TGTGCCAGCAGCAGGGGTAGCGGGGGCGTCCAAGAGACCCAGTACTTC.